This T cell receptor (beta chain) was documented in a study of cytomegalovirus exposure and HLA in healthy donors. Findings and caveats of the study: Among the sequence variants, a highly shared cluster was likely an artifact of sequencing.

PCR employed 60 Vbeta and 13 Jbeta primers. Only in-frame clones appear in the TCRdb table, and some are missing; sequencing was by immunoSEQ multiplex PCR. This sample has 100,000 to 150,000 clones, with around 78% found just once. V lost 0 bases to trimming and J lost 1 base, with 7 bases between them. The CDR3 totals 14 residues. CDR1 and CDR2 from the germline V gene are SGHRS and YFSETQ. A remark on this clone: Its specificity is unknown.

This chain uses TRBV5-1 with TRBJ1-1; the D is unclear. Sequenced material: PBMCs. This TCR came from a man aged 40-50 years in good health and CMV-seronegative. CDR3 region: CASSLGRGNTEAFF. The CDR3 bases are TGCGCCAGCAGCTTGGGTCGGGGGAACACTGAAGCTTTCTTT.